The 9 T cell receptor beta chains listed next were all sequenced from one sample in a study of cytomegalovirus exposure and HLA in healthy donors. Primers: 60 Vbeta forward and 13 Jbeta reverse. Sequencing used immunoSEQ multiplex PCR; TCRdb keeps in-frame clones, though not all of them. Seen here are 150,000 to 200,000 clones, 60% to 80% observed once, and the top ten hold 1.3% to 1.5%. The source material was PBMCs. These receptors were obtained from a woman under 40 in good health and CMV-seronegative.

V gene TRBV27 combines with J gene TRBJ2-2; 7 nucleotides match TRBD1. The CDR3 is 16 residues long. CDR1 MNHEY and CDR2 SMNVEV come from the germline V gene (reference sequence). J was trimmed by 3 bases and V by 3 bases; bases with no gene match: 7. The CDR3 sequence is CASSFLGGPYTGELFF. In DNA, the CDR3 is TGTGCCAGCAGTTTTCTAGGGGGCCCCTACACCGGGGAGCTGTTTTTT.

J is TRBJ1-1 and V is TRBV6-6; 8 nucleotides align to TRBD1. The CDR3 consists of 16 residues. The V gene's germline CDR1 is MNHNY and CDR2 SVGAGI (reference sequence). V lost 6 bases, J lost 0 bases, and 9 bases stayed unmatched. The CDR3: CASRLGQGLMNTEAFF. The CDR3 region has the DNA TGTGCCAGCAGGCTCGGACAGGGTCTCATGAACACTGAAGCTTTCTTT.

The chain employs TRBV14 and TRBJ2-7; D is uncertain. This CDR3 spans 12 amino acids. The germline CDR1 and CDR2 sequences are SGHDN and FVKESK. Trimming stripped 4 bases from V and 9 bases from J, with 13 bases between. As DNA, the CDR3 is TGTGCCAGCAGCCCGAACAGTGTCGGGCAGTACTTC. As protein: CASSPNSVGQYF.

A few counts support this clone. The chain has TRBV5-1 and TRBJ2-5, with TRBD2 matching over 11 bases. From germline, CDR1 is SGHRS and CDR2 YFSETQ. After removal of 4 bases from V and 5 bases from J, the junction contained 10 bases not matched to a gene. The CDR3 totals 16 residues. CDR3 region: CASSLTSGGLDETQYF. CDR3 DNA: TGCGCCAGCAGCCTCACTAGCGGGGGTCTCGATGAGACCCAGTACTTC.

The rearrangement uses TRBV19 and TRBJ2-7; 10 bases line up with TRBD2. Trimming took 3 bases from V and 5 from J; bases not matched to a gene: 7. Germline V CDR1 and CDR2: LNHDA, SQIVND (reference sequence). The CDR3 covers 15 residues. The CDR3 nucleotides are TGTGCCAGTAGTATCAGCGGGGGGGCTATCAACGAGCAGTACTTC. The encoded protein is CASSISGGAINEQYF.

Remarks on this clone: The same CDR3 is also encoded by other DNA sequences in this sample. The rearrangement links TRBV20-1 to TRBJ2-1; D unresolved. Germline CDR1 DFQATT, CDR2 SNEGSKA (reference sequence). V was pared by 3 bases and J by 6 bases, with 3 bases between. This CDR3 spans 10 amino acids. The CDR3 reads CSASSNEQFF. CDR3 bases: TGCAGTGCTAGCTCCAATGAGCAGTTCTTC.

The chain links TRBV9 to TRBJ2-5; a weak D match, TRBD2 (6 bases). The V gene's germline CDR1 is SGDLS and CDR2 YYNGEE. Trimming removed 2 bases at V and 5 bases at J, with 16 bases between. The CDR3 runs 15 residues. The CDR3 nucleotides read TGTGCCAGCAGCGTGGCGGCGGGGCCTAGGGAGACCCAGTACTTC. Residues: CASSVAAGPRETQYF.

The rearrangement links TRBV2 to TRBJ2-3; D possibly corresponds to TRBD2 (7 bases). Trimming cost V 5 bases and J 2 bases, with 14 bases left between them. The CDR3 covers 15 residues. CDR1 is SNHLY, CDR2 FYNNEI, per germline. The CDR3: CASSHGGPATDTQYF. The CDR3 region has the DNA TGTGCCAGCAGTCACGGGGGGCCTGCCACAGATACGCAGTATTTT. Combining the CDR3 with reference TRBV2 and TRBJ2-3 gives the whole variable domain EPEVTQTPSHQVTQMGQEVILRCVPISNHLYFYWYRQILGQKVEFLVSFYNNEISEKSEIFDDQFSVERPDGSNFTLKIRSTKLEDSAMYFCASSHGGPATDTQYFGPGTRLTVL.

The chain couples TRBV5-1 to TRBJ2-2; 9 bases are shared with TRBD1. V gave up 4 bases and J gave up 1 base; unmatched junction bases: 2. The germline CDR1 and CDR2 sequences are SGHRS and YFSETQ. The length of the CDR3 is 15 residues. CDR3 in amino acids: CASSRTGENTGELFF. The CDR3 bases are TGCGCCAGCAGCCGGACAGGGGAGAACACCGGGGAGCTGTTTTTT.